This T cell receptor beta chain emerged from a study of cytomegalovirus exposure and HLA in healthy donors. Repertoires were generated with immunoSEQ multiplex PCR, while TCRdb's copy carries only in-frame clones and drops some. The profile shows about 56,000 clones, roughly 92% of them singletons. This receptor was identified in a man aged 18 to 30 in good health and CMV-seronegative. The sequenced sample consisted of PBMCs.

In DNA form, the CDR3 reads TGTGCCAGCAGCCTACCAAGGGGGCCCAATTACAATGAGCAGTTCTTC. Protein product: CASSLPRGPNYNEQFF. The rearrangement uses TRBV7-6 and TRBJ2-1, with TRBD1 matching 7 bases. The CDR3 consists of 16 residues. The trim removed 5 bases at V and 4 bases at J, leaving 11 bases unmatched. Germline CDR1 and CDR2: SGHVS and FNYEAQ.